A single T cell receptor beta chain is shown here with its context. No cognate antigen has been identified for it. The junction departs from the called germline gene at one end, perhaps through a read error. The library was produced with the immunoSEQ multiplex PCR assay. The multiplex PCR relied on a mix of 60 forward primers for TCR Vbeta segments and 13 reverse primers for TCR Jbeta segments. A multiplex PCR assay on genomic DNA amplified the CDR3 region of rearranged TCR beta genes. On the Illumina HiSeq System, the amplified TCR beta libraries were sequenced as 87-base-pair reads. Per the authors' processing: Across the roughly 600 repertoires, a later analysis counted 80 million or so unique TCR beta chains, roughly 11 million of which were shared by at least two donors. To remove PCR and sequencing errors, raw reads were error-corrected and collapsed into unique sequences using a nearest-neighbor algorithm that merged closely related sequences. CDR3 sequences were aligned to IMGT reference sequences to assign V, D and J gene segments. For a sequence to be retained, a match of at least six nucleotides to both a V gene segment and a J gene segment was required. Rearrangements were called productive when the CDR3 lacked stop codons and stayed in frame with V and J; all others were non-productive. Following IMGT convention, CDR3 was defined as the stretch from the second conserved V-encoded cysteine to the conserved J-encoded phenylalanine. The earlier analysis of a few hundred of the donors excluded sequences that lacked an unambiguous match to a single V gene segment. In an earlier analysis of several hundred of the donors, V segments were called functional above 56.7% productive rearrangements and were called segregating when the between-donor standard deviation exceeded 5%. To diagnose cytomegalovirus status from the catalog of TCR beta chain sequences, a statistical classification framework was built. A later analysis assigned V and J genes by comparing TCR nucleotide sequences with IMGT/GENE-DB human TR gene sequences. The TCRdist pipeline was used in a later analysis to assign CDR3 sequences and most-parsimonious VDJ recombination scenarios. A later analysis defined each TCR beta chain by its CDR3 amino acid sequence plus V-gene family, and excluded reads lacking a unique V-gene family. As a way to deal with suspected cross-contamination and a sequencing artifact, a later analysis dropped roughly 600 nucleotide sequences that were highly shared and had low generation probability. In a later analysis, a clonal expansion index for each public chain was calculated from normalized within-repertoire ranks of inferred template counts. In a later analysis, generation probabilities were computed with a VDJ recombination model fitted to out-of-frame rearrangements, and the resulting probabilities were checked against IGoR. In a later analysis, hypergeometric tests were used to score TCR-TCR, TCR-HLA and TCR-CMV co-occurrence, with a repertoire-size bias correction applied to TCR pairs. A later analysis estimated false discovery rates by permuting HLA or CMV assignments 20 times. In a later analysis, co-occurring TCRs were grouped with DBSCAN, and TCRdist sequence similarity was added when clustering was performed within HLA-allele-positive subsets. Repertoires with fewer than 30,000 or more than 120,000 public chains, plus five repertoires with anomalous nucleotide sharing, were excluded from co-occurrence clustering. The table was pulled from immuneACCESS by TCRdb, which kept in-frame rearrangements only. Such tables lose some clones; where checked, under half of the loss comes from unresolved V genes, and the rest has no known cause. From that table come the V and J calls and clone size; the DNA was used to work out D and trimming. Here the sample has approximately 180,000 clones; about 80% occur a single time. Roughly 1.4% of the sample is held by the ten biggest clonotypes.

This sample was taken from a study of cytomegalovirus exposure and HLA in healthy donors (dated by TCRdb to the late 2010s). A note on the overall study: According to an earlier analysis of a few hundred of the donors, 150 million to 200 million T cells yielded 90 million to 140 million unique TCR beta sequences and about 300 Gb of sequence data. Both class I and class II loci were covered by HLA typing, at four-digit resolution. About 280 gigabases of sequencing data and approximately 92 million unique TCR sequences made up an early release that covered 500 to 700 HLA-typed donors. To decide whether each TCR beta V gene segment behaved as functional or pseudogenic, an earlier analysis of nearly 600 of the donors relied on high-throughput TCR beta sequencing. Donor age, sex, ethnicity and CMV serostatus were compiled together with the repertoire data. A later genetic analysis used genome-wide SNP genotypes for about 60% of the 666 donors, treating that subset as a discovery cohort. The aim of the study was to test whether cataloging public T cell receptors could identify signatures of past pathogen exposure. Besides the first cohort of about 730 subjects, a separate validation cohort made up of 120 or so different subjects was used. The genetic ancestry cluster associated with self-reported Caucasian donors included 81% of the approximately 410 genotyped donors. Among a few hundred genotyped donors of the cohort, an average of around 240,000 unique TCR beta nucleotide sequences were sequenced per donor, roughly 18% of them non-productive. Using immunosequencing, the study profiled T cell repertoires from fewer than 700 subjects and related those repertoires to cytomegalovirus serostatus. To predict cytomegalovirus infection status, the study combined high-throughput TCR immunosequencing, statistical association of individual TCRs with disease status, and machine learning. Every discovery cohort repertoire had been produced on one sequencing platform. Rather than using new phenotypic data, the later analysis identified candidate immune exposures from TCR beta sequences and from how often those sequences occurred across donors. A later analysis re-analyzed previously published TCR beta repertoires from 600 to 850 donors and added high-resolution HLA genotyping to study TCR occurrence patterns. Five DR-DQ haplotypes were handled as single units for association and clustering, since linkage in the cohort was strong. The number of donors typed differed by locus, with about 629-630 for A, B, C, DRB1 and DQB1, roughly 520 for DQA1, over 600 for DPA1, and around 430 for DPB1.

Findings and caveats that apply to the study as a whole: In vitro tests confirmed that a few of the cytomegalovirus-associated TCR beta chains recognize cytomegalovirus antigens. Correlated functional status among segregating V segments might be attributable to linkage disequilibrium, but an unknown experimental factor could not be ruled out. Because counts were too low, around 17 rarely observed V segments, including chromosome 9 orphons, were left out of the earlier analysis of approximately 580 of the donors. Assigning TCR associations to individual alleles was difficult when HLA alleles, especially DR and DQ, strongly co-occurred. Because HLA typing was unavailable for some donors at each locus, only the typed subset was used in association tests. While some public TCRs were present in many individuals, most TCR sequences turned up only very rarely across donors. The only immune exposure information available for the cohort was CMV serostatus. Compared with the roughly 670-donor mean, donors in an Asian-associated ancestry cluster had fewer N-insertions in productive TCRs, according to a later genetic analysis. Only TCR beta chains were sequenced in this cohort, and the absence of alpha or paired-chain data limited detectable features. V-gene and J-gene trimming of TCR beta chains was associated with a missense DCLRE1C variant in a later genetic analysis, and the association was replicated in an independent cohort. The presence/absence analyses assumed that sequencing depth was roughly uniform across donors, and that assumption may not be true. According to a later analysis, TCR association rates differed among HLA loci, with DRB1 alleles showing the most associated TCRs and HLA-C alleles showing the fewest. A further reported finding was that TCR beta sequences accurately predicted the HLA-A and HLA-B alleles for most subjects in the first cohort. According to the authors, the approach could potentially be generalized to other disease states and immunological phenotypes. The study gave a list of 150 to 200 TCR beta chains associated with cytomegalovirus. In a later analysis, about 16,000 TCR beta sequences were associated with specific HLA alleles at a false discovery rate of 0.05. Broadly in line with IMGT annotations, most TCR beta V segments showed up in productive rearrangements about 87% or about 30% of the time in an earlier analysis of approximately 600 of the donors. The 87-base-pair reads could not distinguish some IMGT-functional V segments, including TRBV6-2 and TRBV6-3, so those segments were excluded. According to a later analysis, most CMV-associated TCR beta chains appeared to be HLA-restricted, and the HLA associations seemed to be driven largely by CMV exposure. In a later analysis, several top co-occurrence clusters were reported to appear linked to parvovirus B19, influenza, CMV and Epstein-Barr virus. The classifier was reported to diagnose cytomegalovirus status with high specificity and sensitivity in both the original cohort and the validation cohort. A cluster of highly shared sequence variants was judged likely to be a technical artifact of the sequencing pipeline. In a later analysis, HLA-associated TCR beta chains showed more clonal expansion and lower generation probabilities than non-associated chains that were equally common.

In total, about 650 healthy bone marrow donors made up the cohort. All cohort members were sampled while nominally healthy, although unrecorded immune exposures were likely present. The donor was CMV seropositive and belonged to the group of around 300 seropositive cohort members. A peripheral blood sample was collected from each donor, and TCR beta sequencing was performed on peripheral blood mononuclear cells. The Qiagen DNeasy Blood Extraction Kit was used to extract genomic DNA from the blood cell samples. Reading the germline V gene gives CDR1 MGHDK and CDR2 SYGVNS. The CDR3 covers 16 residues, taking in both the cysteine and the phenylalanine. Only the CDR3 region is kept as DNA, spanning 48 bases read in frame from base 1.

The TCR was taken from a woman in her 30s in good health and CMV-seropositive. Sequencing input: PBMCs. The chain is assembled from TRBV25-1 and TRBJ2-1, with 7 bases aligning to TRBD2. The DNA reads as follows: TGTGCCGGCAGTGAATGGGGCGGGAGCTCCTACAATGAGCAGTTCTTC. Its protein reads: CAGSEWGGSSYNEQFF.